Sequencing of this T cell receptor (beta chain) was carried out in a study of T cell changes during pregnancy in multiple sclerosis. From germline, CDR1 is SGHAT and CDR2 FQNNGV. V was shortened by 4 bases and J by 2 bases, with 23 bases between the two germline ends. The CDR3 spans 18 residues. Clones were read by immunoSEQ multiplex PCR, and TCRdb kept only the in-frame ones, dropping some. The repertoire consists of 90,000 to 120,000 clones, with approximately 90% occurring once and the leading ten covering less than 0.85%. The TCR was taken from a female donor in good health, enrolled as a control in a pregnancy study. This material consisted of peripheral blood, taken in the third trimester of pregnancy. The chain combines TRBV11-2 with TRBJ2-5; possible D gene TRBD2, 6 bases. CDR3 DNA sequence: TGTGCCAGCAGCTCGCAAGGAGGTCGGGCGGGGTATCAAGAGACCCAGTACTTC. This gives the protein CASSSQGGRAGYQETQYF. Filled out from reference TRBV11-2 and TRBJ2-5, the complete variable domain reads EAGVAQSPRYKIIEKRQSVAFWCNPISGHATLYWYQQILGQGPKLLIQFQNNGVVDDSQLPKDRFSAERLKGVDSTLKIQPAKLEDSAVYLCASSSQGGRAGYQETQYFGPGTRLLVL.